Detailed here is one T cell receptor beta chain. This sample stems from a study of cytomegalovirus exposure and HLA in healthy donors. The PCR had 60 Vbeta and 13 Jbeta primers. Clones were read by immunoSEQ multiplex PCR, and TCRdb kept only the in-frame ones, dropping some. The sample lists around 140,000 clones; 75% to 85% were seen once. The CDR3 contains 14 residues. Germline V CDR1 and CDR2: ENHRY, SYGVKD. V shed 0 bases, J shed 5 bases, and the junction held 1 base outside the gene matches. The TCR sequence derives from a female donor in good health and CMV-seropositive. The chain couples TRBV10-3 to TRBJ2-5; 9 nucleotides agree with TRBD1. The sequenced material came from PBMCs. The DNA for the CDR3 is TGTGCCATCAGTGAGTCCGGACAGGGGGAGACCCAGTACTTC. Translating it yields CAISESGQGETQYF.